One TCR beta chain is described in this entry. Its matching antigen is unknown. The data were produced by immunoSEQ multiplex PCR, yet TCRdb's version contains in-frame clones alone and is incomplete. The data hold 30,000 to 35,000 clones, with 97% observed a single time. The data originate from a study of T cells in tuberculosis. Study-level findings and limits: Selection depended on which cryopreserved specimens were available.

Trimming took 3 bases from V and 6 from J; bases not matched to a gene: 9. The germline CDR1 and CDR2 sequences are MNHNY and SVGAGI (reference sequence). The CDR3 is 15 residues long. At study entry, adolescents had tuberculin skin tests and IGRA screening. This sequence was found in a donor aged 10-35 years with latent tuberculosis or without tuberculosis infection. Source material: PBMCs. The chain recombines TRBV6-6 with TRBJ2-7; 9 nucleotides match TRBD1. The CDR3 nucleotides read TGTGCCAGCAGTTATTCCGGGACAGGGATGATCGAGCAGTACTTC. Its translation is CASSYSGTGMIEQYF.